This entry concerns a single T cell receptor beta chain. TCRdb re-called the 5' RACE reads and gives one entry per CDR3 protein, without DNA. This listing includes 300,000 to 450,000 distinct CDR3 sequences. The record originates from a study of monozygotic twins with inflammatory bowel disease. The CDR3 runs 16 residues. Germline-derived CDR1 and CDR2 are SGHTA and FQGTGA. V gene TRBV7-3 combines with J gene TRBJ2-7; without DNA, the TCRdb call of TRBD2 cannot be checked. The sequence was collected from a human donor with ulcerative colitis or Crohn's disease, or a healthy co-twin of an affected twin (not recorded which). The sample comprised blood. Here the CDR3 reads CASSLASSGGSYEQCF. The whole variable domain, remainder taken from reference TRBV7-3 and TRBJ2-7, is GAGVSQTPSNKVTEKGKYVELRCDPISGHTALYWYRQSLGQGPEFLIYFQGTGAADDSGLPNDRFFAVRPEGSVSTLKIQRTERGDSAVYLCASSLASSGGSYEQCFGPGTRLTVT.